The following is a T cell receptor (beta chain) sequence with its context. A much larger clone lies a single base off, so this may be a read error. The data are from a study of regulatory T cells in long-lasting Graves disease. This CDR3 has 15 residues. Looked up from germline, CDR1 is MNHEY and CDR2 is SVGEGT. Indicated time point: newly diagnosed GD, antithyroid drugs for less than 3 months. There was RNA extracted from PBMCs, and the TCR library was made from it. With iRepertoire HTBI primers and Arm-PCR of CDR3 regions, TCR beta libraries were built. MiXCR was run by TCRdb on the multiplex PCR reads, yielding one entry per CDR3 protein. The data show fewer than 450,000 distinct CDR3 sequences, 14% to 15% seen once. These data were also reused for a study on T cells in Graves' hyperthyroidism and ophthalmopathy. That source reports: Prediction of ophthalmopathy progression came a median about 6 months pre-onset.

The sample here was peripheral blood mononuclear cells (PBMCs), taken at new diagnosis, from a patient treated with antithyroid drugs. The chain employs TRBV6-2 or TRBV6-3 and TRBJ2-1, with TRBD2 matching 8 bases. This sequence originates from a woman in her thirties or forties with Graves disease. CDR3 in amino acids: CASTDSGLAYSEQFF. The DNA of the CDR3 is TGTGCCAGCACCGACTCAGGACTAGCCTACAGTGAGCAGTTCTTC.